One sample yielded the 24 T cell receptor beta chains listed below, sequenced in a study of PD-1 blockade in mismatch repair-deficient tumors. The protocol was immunoSEQ multiplex PCR, while the TCRdb copy is restricted to in-frame clones and leaves out a portion. Found here are 15,000 to 25,000 clones, roughly four fifths of them singletons; the top ten hold 1.4%. Material: PBMCs, obtained 52 weeks after starting pembrolizumab. The receptor source for this set is an adult with mismatch repair-deficient cancer.

The chain is built from TRBV7-6 and TRBJ2-5; 12 bases fit TRBD2. After removal of 5 bases from V and 5 bases from J, the junction contained 9 bases not matched to a gene. Germline V gene data show CDR1 as SGHVS and CDR2 as FNYEAQ. The CDR3 consists of 16 residues. CDR3 sequence: CASSPPGLAGIETQYF. In DNA form, the CDR3 reads TGTGCCAGCAGCCCCCCGGGACTAGCGGGCATTGAGACCCAGTACTTC. Complete variable domain (other parts from reference TRBV7-6 and TRBJ2-5): GAGVSQSPRYKVTKRGQDVALRCDPISGHVSLYWYRQALGQGPEFLTYFNYEAQQDKSGLPNDRFSAERPEGSISTLTIQRTEQRDSAMYRCASSPPGLAGIETQYFGPGTRLLVL.

The genes are TRBV5-1 and TRBJ1-1; no reliable D call. Between the trimmed V and J ends, which lost 0 bases and 1 base, there was a span of 10 bases. From germline, CDR1 is SGHRS and CDR2 YFSETQ. The CDR3 has 15 amino acids. The CDR3 coding sequence is TGCGCCAGCAGCTTGGGCGGGGTGGGGAACACTGAAGCTTTCTTT. Its protein is CASSLGGVGNTEAFF.

The rearrangement uses TRBV7-8 and TRBJ1-2; D is perhaps TRBD1 (5 bases). Trimming cost V 5 bases and J 4 bases, with 14 bases left between them. Germline V gene lookup returns CDR1 SGHVS and CDR2 FQNEAQ. This CDR3 spans 14 amino acids. The CDR3 nucleotides read TGTGCCAGCAGCCAGGACAACTCGGGCTATGGCTACACCTTC. Amino acids: CASSQDNSGYGYTF.

The CDR3 coding sequence is TGTGCCAGCAGCTTAGGATATGGGACTTCTTACACCGGGGAGCTGTTTTTT. Residues: CASSLGYGTSYTGELFF. This sequence joins TRBV7-2 and TRBJ2-2; D may be TRBD2 (6 bases). The length of the CDR3 is 17 residues. Trimming pared 1 base from V and 3 bases from J, leaving 15 bases between. CDR1 and CDR2 from the germline V gene are SGHTA and FQGNSA.

This clone was seen a handful of times. The gene calls are TRBV27 and TRBJ2-7; D is unclear. Germline CDR1 reads MNHEY; CDR2 reads SMNVEV (reference sequence). The V and J ends lost 5 bases and 5 bases respectively, with 16 bases between them. The CDR3 runs 14 residues. CDR3 protein: CASSLNPFSHEQYF. The CDR3 region has the DNA TGTGCCAGCAGTCTAAATCCCTTTAGCCACGAGCAGTACTTC.

The chain joins TRBV9 to TRBJ1-5; no firm D call. The CDR3 has 14 amino acids. Germline V gene sequence: CDR1 SGDLS, CDR2 YYNGEE. Trimming cost V 0 bases and J 2 bases, with 6 bases left between them. The CDR3 reads CASSVAGGNQPQHF. The CDR3 DNA follows: TGTGCCAGCAGCGTAGCCGGGGGCAATCAGCCCCAGCATTTT.

The chain combines TRBV6-1 with TRBJ1-5; D uncertain. The CDR3 has 14 amino acids. Trimming left V 2 bases short and J 6 bases short, with 11 bases between. Germline V CDR1 and CDR2: MNHNS, SASEGT. The CDR3 DNA reads TGTGCCAGCAGTGAAATCGGGTCGGGTCAGCCCCAGCATTTT. It yields the protein CASSEIGSGQPQHF.

This chain links TRBV10-3 with TRBJ1-3, with D unresolved. Per the germline V gene, CDR1 is ENHRY and CDR2 is SYGVKD. Trimming took off 4 bases at V and 1 base at J, with 5 bases between the two ends. The CDR3 runs to 13 residues. CDR3 in amino acids: CAISAVSGNTIYF. The CDR3 DNA reads as TGTGCCATCAGTGCCGTGTCTGGAAACACCATATATTTT.

V usage is TRBV6-5 and J usage is TRBJ1-1; possible D gene TRBD1, 5 bases. Germline V gives CDR1 MNHEY, CDR2 SVGAGI. Trimming stripped 8 bases from V and 1 base from J, with 17 bases between. This CDR3 region has 15 residues. This CDR3 is CASSFTDSRNTEAFF. CDR3 coding DNA: TGTGCCAGCTCATTCACCGACAGCCGGAACACTGAAGCTTTCTTT.

This clone was found once. This chain links TRBV4-1 with TRBJ2-3; TRBD1 agrees at 8 bases. Looked up from germline, CDR1 is MGHRA and CDR2 is YSYEKL. V was pared by 1 base and J by 3 bases, with 3 bases of the junction left unmatched. The CDR3 has 15 residues. The CDR3 sequence is CASSQVDRGTDTQYF. CDR3 in DNA: TGCGCCAGCAGCCAAGTAGACAGGGGTACAGATACGCAGTATTTT.

V is TRBV6-4 and J is TRBJ2-4; 12 bases match TRBD1. CDR1 and CDR2 from the germline V gene are MRHNA and SNTAGT. Germline trimming cut 7 bases from V and 13 bases from J; bases unmatched to any gene: 14. The CDR3 contains 15 residues. The CDR3 region has the DNA TGTGCCAGCACTCTCCGGGACAGGGGGCGAAACCCCCAGTACTTC. This sequence encodes CASTLRDRGRNPQYF.

The V gene is TRBV11-2, the J gene TRBJ2-7; D is undetermined. Trimming cost V 3 bases and J 2 bases, with 8 bases left between them. The CDR3 extends over 13 amino acids. Germline CDR1 SGHAT, CDR2 FQNNGV. Written as DNA, the CDR3 is TGTGCCAGCAGCTTCACGGAGACCTACGAGCAGTACTTC. It encodes CASSFTETYEQYF.

This chain joins TRBV6-1 and TRBJ1-3, with 8 bases lining up with TRBD1. Germline V gene data show CDR1 as MNHNS and CDR2 as SASEGT. The CDR3 loop spans 14 amino acids. V shed 9 bases and J 0 bases; nucleotides not matched to a gene: 4. The CDR3 nucleotides are TGTGCCAGTCCAGGGGGCCCCTCTGGAAACACCATATATTTT. It is translated as CASPGGPSGNTIYF.

This chain joins TRBV28 and TRBJ1-2; no clear D. The CDR3 runs 13 residues. Germline loops: CDR1 MDHEN, CDR2 SYDVKM. V was pared by 4 bases and J by 4 bases, with 10 bases between. In nucleotides, the CDR3 is TGTGCCAGCAGTTCGGCCAACAGCTATGGCTACACCTTC. Its translation: CASSSANSYGYTF.

The chain is built from TRBV9 and TRBJ1-1; maybe TRBD1 (6 bases). V lost 0 bases and J lost 0, with 15 bases in between. The germline CDR1 and CDR2 sequences are SGDLS and YYNGEE. The CDR3 totals 17 residues. The CDR3 spells CASSVDRTAPMNTEAFF. Here the CDR3 DNA reads TGTGCCAGCAGCGTAGATAGGACAGCTCCGATGAACACTGAAGCTTTCTTT.

The chain carries TRBV30 and TRBJ1-6, with D possibly being TRBD1 (5 bases). Between the trimmed V and J ends, which lost 3 bases and 5 bases, there was a span of 14 bases. CDR1 is GTSNPN and CDR2 is SVGIG in the germline V gene (reference sequence). The length of the CDR3 is 15 residues. The CDR3 DNA is TGTGCCTGGAGGGGGCAGCGTCTCGATAATTCACCCCTCCACTTT. This codes for CAWRGQRLDNSPLHF.

This chain joins TRBV7-9 and TRBJ1-4; D is undetermined. Germline V CDR1 and CDR2: SEHNR, FQNEAQ (reference sequence). V lost 5 bases, J lost 7 bases, and 20 bases lay in between. The CDR3 is 16 amino acids. The CDR3, as DNA: TGTGCCAGCAGCCCTCAAAAGGCGGTGTTGTTTGAAAAACTGTTTTTT. It codes for CASSPQKAVLFEKLFF.

The J gene is TRBJ1-2, the V gene TRBV25-1; no clear D gene. V was shortened by 1 base and J by 2 bases, with 2 bases between the two germline ends. Germline V gene data show CDR1 as MGHDK and CDR2 as SYGVNS. This CDR3 spans 12 amino acids. CDR3 amino acids: CASSELNYGYTF. For the CDR3, the DNA is TGTGCCAGCAGTGAATTAAACTATGGCTACACCTTC.

In this sample, this clone is medium-sized. The chain links TRBV28 to TRBJ2-7; 7 nucleotides match TRBD1. CDR1 is MDHEN and CDR2 is SYDVKM in the germline V gene. The ends lost 7 bases at V and 3 bases at J; junction bases unmatched: 6. The CDR3 is 13 residues long. CDR3 nucleotides: TGTGCCAGCAAAGTGACAGGGCGCTACGAGCAGTACTTC. Translating it yields CASKVTGRYEQYF.

The chain combines TRBV11-2 with TRBJ2-3; tentative D call: TRBD2 (5 bases). The CDR3 loop spans 16 amino acids. The V gene's germline CDR1 is SGHAT and CDR2 FQNNGV. Trimming took off 3 bases at V and 0 bases at J, with 13 bases between the two ends. The CDR3 DNA follows: TGTGCCAGCAGCTTTGGGTCGGGAACTAGCACAGATACGCAGTATTTT. Its protein is CASSFGSGTSTDTQYF. Full variable domain (missing parts from reference TRBV11-2 and TRBJ2-3): EAGVAQSPRYKIIEKRQSVAFWCNPISGHATLYWYQQILGQGPKLLIQFQNNGVVDDSQLPKDRFSAERLKGVDSTLKIQPAKLEDSAVYLCASSFGSGTSTDTQYFGPGTRLTVL.

The V call is TRBV5-4, the J call TRBJ1-2, with D hard to call. The V and J ends lost 0 bases and 3 bases respectively, with 9 bases between them. The CDR3 contains 14 residues. Germline V gene lookup returns CDR1 SGHNT and CDR2 YYREEE (reference sequence). DNA of the CDR3: TGTGCCAGCAGCTTGGGTCAGGATTACTATGGCTACACCTTC. Translating it yields CASSLGQDYYGYTF.

The chain employs TRBV5-1 and TRBJ1-1; weak D call: TRBD1 (5 bases). The germline V and J ends were trimmed by 0 bases and 10 bases, with 10 bases remaining between them. Germline CDR1 is SGHRS and CDR2 is YFSETQ. The CDR3 has 12 residues. The CDR3 nucleotides are TGCGCCAGCAGCTTGGATCGGCAGGGAGCTTTCTTT. This translates into CASSLDRQGAFF.

The table lists this clone with a few counts. The chain uses TRBV9 and TRBJ2-2; TRBD2 might be the D (6 bases). CDR3 length equals 15 residues. Trimming stripped 3 bases from V and 1 base from J, with 10 bases between. Germline lookup yields CDR1 SGDLS and CDR2 YYNGEE. The CDR3 DNA follows: TGTGCCAGCAGCGCCCCAGCGGGGAACACCGGGGAGCTGTTTTTT. It is translated as CASSAPAGNTGELFF. Variable domain in full (rest from reference TRBV9 and TRBJ2-2): DSGVTQTPKHLITATGQRVTLRCSPRSGDLSVYWYQQSLDQGLQFLIQYYNGEERAKGNILERFSAQQFPDLHSELNLSSLELGDSALYFCASSAPAGNTGELFFGEGSRLTVL.

The genes are TRBV5-1 and TRBJ2-4; 9 nucleotides agree with TRBD1. Losses at the gene ends were 1 base for V and 8 bases for J; bases not matched to a gene: 10. The CDR3 contains 16 residues. In germline, CDR1 is SGHRS, CDR2 YFSETQ. In DNA form, the CDR3 reads TGCGCCAGCAGCTTGTCGCACAGGGGGCTTGGGCACATTCAGTACTTC. Protein: CASSLSHRGLGHIQYF.